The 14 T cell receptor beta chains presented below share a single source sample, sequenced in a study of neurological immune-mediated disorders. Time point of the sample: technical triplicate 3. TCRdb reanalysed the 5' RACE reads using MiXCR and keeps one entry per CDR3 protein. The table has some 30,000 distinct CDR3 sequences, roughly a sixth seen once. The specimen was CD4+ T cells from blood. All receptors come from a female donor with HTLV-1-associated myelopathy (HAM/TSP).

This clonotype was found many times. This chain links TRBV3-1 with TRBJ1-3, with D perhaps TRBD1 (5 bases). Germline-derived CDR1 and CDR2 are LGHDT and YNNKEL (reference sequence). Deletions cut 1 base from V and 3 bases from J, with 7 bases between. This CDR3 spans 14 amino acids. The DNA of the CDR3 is TGTGCCAGCAGCCAAGCGGGGCATGGAAACACCATATATTTT. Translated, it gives CASSQAGHGNTIYF.

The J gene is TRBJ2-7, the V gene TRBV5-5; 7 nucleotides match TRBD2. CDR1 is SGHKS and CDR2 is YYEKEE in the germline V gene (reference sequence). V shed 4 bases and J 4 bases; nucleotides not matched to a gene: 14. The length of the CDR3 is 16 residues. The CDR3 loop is CASSLRASGSSYEQYF. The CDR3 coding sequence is TGTGCCAGCAGCCTCAGGGCTAGCGGAAGCTCATACGAGCAGTACTTC.

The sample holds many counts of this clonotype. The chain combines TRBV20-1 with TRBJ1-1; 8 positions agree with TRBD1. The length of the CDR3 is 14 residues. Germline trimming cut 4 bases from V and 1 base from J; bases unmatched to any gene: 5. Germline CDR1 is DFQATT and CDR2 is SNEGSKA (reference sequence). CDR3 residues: CSANRGGGNTEAFF. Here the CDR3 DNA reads TGCAGTGCTAACAGGGGGGGGGGGAACACTGAAGCTTTCTTT.

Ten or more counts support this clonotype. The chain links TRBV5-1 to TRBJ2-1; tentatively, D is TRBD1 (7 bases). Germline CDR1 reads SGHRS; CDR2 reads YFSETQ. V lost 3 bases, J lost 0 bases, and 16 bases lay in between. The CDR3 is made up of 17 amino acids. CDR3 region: CASSSPGGTVSYNEQFF. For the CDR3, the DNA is TGCGCCAGCAGCTCGCCAGGCGGGACAGTCTCCTACAATGAGCAGTTCTTC.

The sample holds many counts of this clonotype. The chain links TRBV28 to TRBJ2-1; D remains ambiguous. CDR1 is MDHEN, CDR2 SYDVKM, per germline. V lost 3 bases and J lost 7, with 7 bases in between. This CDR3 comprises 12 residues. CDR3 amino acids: CASSFLVNEQFF. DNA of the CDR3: TGTGCCAGCAGTTTTCTCGTTAATGAGCAGTTCTTC.

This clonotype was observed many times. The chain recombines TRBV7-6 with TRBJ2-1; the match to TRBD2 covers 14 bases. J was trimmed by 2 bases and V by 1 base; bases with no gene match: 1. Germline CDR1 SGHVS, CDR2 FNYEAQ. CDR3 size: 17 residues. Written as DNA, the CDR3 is TGTGCCAGCAGCTTAGGACTAGCGGGAGGGACCTACAATGAGCAGTTCTTC. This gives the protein CASSLGLAGGTYNEQFF. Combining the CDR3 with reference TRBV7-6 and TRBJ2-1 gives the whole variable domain GAGVSQSPRYKVTKRGQDVALRCDPISGHVSLYWYRQALGQGPEFLTYFNYEAQQDKSGLPNDRFSAERPEGSISTLTIQRTEQRDSAMYRCASSLGLAGGTYNEQFFGPGTRLTVL.

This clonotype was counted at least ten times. The CDR3 is CAISGTTGAKTQYF. DNA of the CDR3: TGTGCCATCAGCGGAACGACAGGGGCGAAGACCCAGTACTTC. V is TRBV10-3 and J is TRBJ2-5; TRBD1 matches 8 bases. Germline CDR1 and CDR2: ENHRY and SYGVKD. With 6 bases clipped from V and 6 bases from J, the junction kept 9 bases outside the gene matches. The CDR3 length is 14 residues.

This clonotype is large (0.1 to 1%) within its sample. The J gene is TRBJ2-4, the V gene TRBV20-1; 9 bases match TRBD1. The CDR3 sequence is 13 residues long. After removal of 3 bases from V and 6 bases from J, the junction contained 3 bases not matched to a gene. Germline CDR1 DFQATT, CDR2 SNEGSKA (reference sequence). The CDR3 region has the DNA TGCAGTGCTAGGGGGACAGGGCTAAACATTCAGTACTTC. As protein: CSARGTGLNIQYF.

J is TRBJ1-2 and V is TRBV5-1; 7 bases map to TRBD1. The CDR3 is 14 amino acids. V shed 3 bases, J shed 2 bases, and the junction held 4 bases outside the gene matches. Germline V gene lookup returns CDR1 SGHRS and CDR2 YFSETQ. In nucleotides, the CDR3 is TGCGCCAGCAGCTCCCCGGGACAGAACTATGGCTACACCTTC. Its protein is CASSSPGQNYGYTF.

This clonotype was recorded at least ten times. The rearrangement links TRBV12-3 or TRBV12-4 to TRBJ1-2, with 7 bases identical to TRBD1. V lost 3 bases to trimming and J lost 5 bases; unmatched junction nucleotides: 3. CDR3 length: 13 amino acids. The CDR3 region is CASSLGTDYGYTF. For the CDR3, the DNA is TGTGCCAGCAGTTTGGGGACAGATTATGGCTACACCTTC.

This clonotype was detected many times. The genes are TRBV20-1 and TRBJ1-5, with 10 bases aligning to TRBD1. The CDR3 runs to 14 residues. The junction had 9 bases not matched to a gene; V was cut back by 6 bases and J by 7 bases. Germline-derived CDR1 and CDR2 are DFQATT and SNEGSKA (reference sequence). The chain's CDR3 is CSATGQGLRQPQHF. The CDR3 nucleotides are TGCAGTGCCACGGGACAGGGGTTGCGACAGCCCCAGCATTTT.

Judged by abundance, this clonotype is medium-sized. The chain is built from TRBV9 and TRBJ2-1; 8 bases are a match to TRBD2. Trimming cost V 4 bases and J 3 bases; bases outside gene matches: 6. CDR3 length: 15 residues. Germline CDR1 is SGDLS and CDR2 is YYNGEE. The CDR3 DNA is TGTGCCAGCAGCTTTACTAGCGGAGACTACAATGAGCAGTTCTTC. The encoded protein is CASSFTSGDYNEQFF. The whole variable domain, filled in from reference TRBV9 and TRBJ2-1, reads DSGVTQTPKHLITATGQRVTLRCSPRSGDLSVYWYQQSLDQGLQFLIQYYNGEERAKGNILERFSAQQFPDLHSELNLSSLELGDSALYFCASSFTSGDYNEQFFGPGTRLTVL.

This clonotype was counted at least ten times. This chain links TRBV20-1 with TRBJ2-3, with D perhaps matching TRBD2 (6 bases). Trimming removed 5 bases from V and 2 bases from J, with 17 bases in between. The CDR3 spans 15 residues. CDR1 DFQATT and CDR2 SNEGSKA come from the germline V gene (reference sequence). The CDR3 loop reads CSAPALAEPTDTQYF. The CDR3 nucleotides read TGCAGTGCTCCGGCATTAGCGGAGCCCACAGATACGCAGTATTTT.

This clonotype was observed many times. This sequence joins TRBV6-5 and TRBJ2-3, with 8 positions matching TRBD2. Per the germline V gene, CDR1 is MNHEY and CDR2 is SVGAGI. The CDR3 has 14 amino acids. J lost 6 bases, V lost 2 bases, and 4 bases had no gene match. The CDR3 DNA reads TGTGCCAGCAGTTACGGGCGGGGGGAGGATACGCAGTATTTT. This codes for CASSYGRGEDTQYF.